This TCR beta chain was obtained from a study of blood T cell repertoires in COVID-19. Clones were read by immunoSEQ multiplex PCR, and TCRdb kept only the in-frame ones, dropping some. The sample consists of more than 85,000 clones, about 85% of them appearing once. J was trimmed by 10 bases and V by 2 bases; bases with no gene match: 4. The CDR3 totals 12 residues. Germline V gives CDR1 SGHDT, CDR2 YYEEEE. This TCR derives from an elderly man with acute or convalescent COVID-19. The chain recombines TRBV5-6 with TRBJ2-3; TRBD1 agrees at 7 bases. The sequencing sample was made of peripheral blood. The CDR3 protein is CASSFTTGSQYF. The CDR3 nucleotides are TGTGCCAGCAGCTTTACGACAGGGTCGCAGTATTTT. Full variable domain (rest looked up from reference TRBV5-6 and TRBJ2-3): DAGVTQSPTHLIKTRGQQVTLRCSPKSGHDTVSWYQQALGQGPQFIFQYYEEEERQRGNFPDRFSGHQFPNYSSELNVNALLLGDSALYLCASSFTTGSQYFGPGTRLTVL.